The 22 T cell receptor beta chains below all came from one sample that was sequenced in a study of cytomegalovirus exposure and HLA in healthy donors. Repertoires were generated with immunoSEQ multiplex PCR, while TCRdb's copy carries only in-frame clones and drops some. The repertoire holds over 110,000 clones, with 70% to 90% as singletons. The sample consisted of PBMCs. The source of these receptors is a young man in good health and CMV-seropositive.

This clone was seen a handful of times. V gene TRBV5-1 combines with J gene TRBJ2-5; D gene uncertain. V lost 0 bases to trimming and J lost 0 bases, with 12 bases between them. There are 16 residues in the CDR3. Germline loops: CDR1 SGHRS, CDR2 YFSETQ. The CDR3 DNA follows: TGCGCCAGCAGCTTGGCTCGAACTACCTACCAAGAGACCCAGTACTTC. It yields the protein CASSLARTTYQETQYF.

The chain uses TRBV7-9 and TRBJ2-1; 9 nucleotides agree with TRBD2. The V and J ends lost 5 bases and 2 bases, in that order; junction bases with no gene match: 7. This CDR3 spans 16 amino acids. The germline V gene has CDR1 SEHNR and CDR2 FQNEAQ (reference sequence). CDR3 residues: CASSELAGYPYNEQFF. The DNA for the CDR3 is TGTGCCAGCAGCGAACTAGCGGGCTATCCCTACAATGAGCAGTTCTTC.

This clone showed up just once. The V gene is TRBV19, the J gene TRBJ1-2; D gene unclear. Germline CDR1 is LNHDA and CDR2 is SQIVND (reference sequence). The CDR3 has 15 residues. V shed 2 bases and J shed 4 bases, with 14 bases lying between them. CDR3: CASSIIKHSLYGYTF. In DNA, the CDR3 is TGTGCCAGTAGTATAATCAAGCATAGTCTCTATGGCTACACCTTC. The full variable domain, its missing parts supplied by reference TRBV19 and TRBJ1-2, is DGGITQSPKYLFRKEGQNVTLSCEQNLNHDAMYWYRQDPGQGLRLIYYSQIVNDFQKGDIAEGYSVSREKKESFPLTVTSAQKNPTAFYLCASSIIKHSLYGYTFGSGTRLTVV.

The chain carries TRBV7-8 and TRBJ1-1; D uncertain. Trimming cost V 0 bases and J 2 bases, with 7 bases left between them. CDR3 size: 14 residues. Germline assignment: CDR1 SGHVS and CDR2 FQNEAQ. DNA of the CDR3: TGTGCCAGCAGCTTAGCTGTTTATAACACTGAAGCTTTCTTT. Its translation: CASSLAVYNTEAFF.

The genes are TRBV7-8 and TRBJ2-3; 8 bases are a match to TRBD2. This CDR3 has 17 residues. From germline, CDR1 is SGHVS and CDR2 FQNEAQ. V was pared by 1 base and J by 0 bases, with 6 bases of the junction left unmatched. The chain's CDR3 is CASSLGLAGTSTDTQYF. The CDR3 nucleotides read TGTGCCAGCAGCTTAGGTCTAGCGGGTACCAGCACAGATACGCAGTATTTT.

The chain has TRBV6-5 and TRBJ1-6; D is ambiguous. Germline CDR1 is MNHEY and CDR2 is SVGAGI. V was trimmed by 0 bases and J by 10 bases, leaving 13 bases between them. This CDR3 contains 15 residues. CDR3 in amino acids: CASSYSHPEESPLHF. The CDR3 coding sequence is TGTGCCAGCAGTTACTCGCACCCCGAGGAATCACCCCTCCACTTT.

The chain is built from TRBV5-6 and TRBJ2-7; D possibly corresponds to TRBD1 (6 bases). Germline values: CDR1 SGHDT, CDR2 YYEEEE. V was trimmed by 5 bases and J by 3 bases, leaving 6 bases between them. This CDR3 has 11 amino acids. In DNA, the CDR3 is TGTGCCAGCAGACAGGGCTACGAGCAGTACTTC. Protein sequence: CASRQGYEQYF.

A single count supports this clone. The CDR3 here is CASSPVLVDTQYF. DNA for the CDR3: TGTGCCAGCAGCCCGGTACTAGTAGATACGCAGTATTTT. The chain has TRBV5-6 and TRBJ2-3; D is possibly TRBD2 (5 bases). The CDR3 sequence is 13 residues long. Trimming removed 4 bases from V and 5 bases from J, with 11 bases in between. Germline assignment: CDR1 SGHDT and CDR2 YYEEEE.

The chain carries TRBV5-4 and TRBJ1-2, with D perhaps TRBD1 (5 bases). From germline, CDR1 is SGHNT and CDR2 YYREEE (reference sequence). V was pared by 4 bases and J by 4 bases, with 20 bases between. The CDR3 runs 16 residues. As DNA, the CDR3 is TGTGCCAGCAGCGGATCGCTAGTCGGGGGGGGCTATGGCTACACCTTC. Translated, it gives CASSGSLVGGGYGYTF.

This clone was recorded a few times. The chain combines TRBV5-1 with TRBJ2-3; 11 bases fit TRBD2. The trim removed 7 bases at V and 2 bases at J, leaving 15 bases unmatched. CDR3 length equals 18 residues. Per the germline V gene, CDR1 is SGHRS and CDR2 is YFSETQ. The CDR3 here is CASWGSETSGAHTDTQYF. DNA of the CDR3: TGCGCCAGCTGGGGATCCGAGACTAGCGGGGCCCACACAGATACGCAGTATTTT.

This sequence joins TRBV11-1 and TRBJ1-5; 11 bases line up with TRBD1. CDR1 and CDR2 (germline): SGHAT, FQDESV (reference sequence). The CDR3 is made up of 16 amino acids. The J segment lost 6 bases and the V segment lost 5 bases, leaving 9 bases of the junction unmatched. The CDR3 nucleotides are TGTGCCAGCAGCCCGGGACAGGGGGTGTCAACTCAGCCCCAGCATTTT. This codes for CASSPGQGVSTQPQHF.

The rearrangement joins TRBV27 to TRBJ2-1, with TRBD1 identical over 9 bases. The junction had 1 base not matched to a gene; V was cut back by 4 bases and J by 6 bases. Germline V CDR1 and CDR2: MNHEY, SMNVEV (reference sequence). The CDR3 length is 13 residues. CDR3 DNA sequence: TGTGCCAGCAGTTGGACAGGGGCCAATGAGCAGTTCTTC. This gives the protein CASSWTGANEQFF.

The V gene is TRBV7-9, the J gene TRBJ1-5; no reliable D call. CDR3 size: 12 residues. V lost 1 base and J 8 bases, leaving 6 bases between the germline ends. Per germline, CDR1 SEHNR and CDR2 FQNEAQ (reference sequence). The CDR3 loop is CASSLGGEPQHF. The CDR3 DNA sequence: TGTGCCAGCAGCTTAGGAGGAGAGCCCCAGCATTTT.

The rearrangement joins TRBV5-4 to TRBJ2-2; D unresolved. CDR1 SGHNT and CDR2 YYREEE come from the germline V gene (reference sequence). The CDR3 is 13 amino acids. V was cut by 0 bases and J by 4 bases, with 4 bases left in between. The chain's CDR3 is CASSLGSTGELFF. CDR3 DNA: TGTGCCAGCAGCTTGGGCAGCACCGGGGAGCTGTTTTTT.

CDR3 sequence: CASSPLGTGGSEAFF. CDR3 DNA sequence: TGTGCCAGCTCACCGCTCGGGACAGGGGGGTCTGAAGCTTTCTTT. The J gene is TRBJ1-1, the V gene TRBV18, with 11 positions matching TRBD1. The germline gives CDR1 KGHSH, CDR2 LQKENI. The CDR3 is 15 amino acids. The V gene end was trimmed by 3 bases and the J gene end by 6 bases; junction bases not matched to a gene: 6.

The chain has TRBV10-2 and TRBJ2-7; 10 nucleotides align to TRBD1. The CDR3 covers 15 residues. Germline trimming cut 4 bases from V and 3 bases from J; bases unmatched to any gene: 6. Germline V gives CDR1 WSHSY, CDR2 SAAADI. The CDR3 nucleotides are TGCGCCAGCAGTGTCGCGACAGGGGGCAGCTACGAGCAGTACTTC. It is translated as CASSVATGGSYEQYF.

The chain links TRBV5-1 to TRBJ2-5; 8 bases line up with TRBD1. Germline V gives CDR1 SGHRS, CDR2 YFSETQ. The CDR3 length is 14 residues. The junction had 1 base not matched to a gene; V was cut back by 2 bases and J by 1 base. The CDR3 DNA follows: TGCGCCAGCAGCTTAGGACAGGGCCAAGAGACCCAGTACTTC. This gives the protein CASSLGQGQETQYF.

The V gene is TRBV6-1, the J gene TRBJ1-5; D remains ambiguous. CDR1 and CDR2 from the germline V gene are MNHNS and SASEGT. V lost 8 bases and J lost 2, with 13 bases in between. The CDR3 extends over 14 amino acids. As DNA, the CDR3 is TGTGCCAGCTTGAACAGATGGGGCAATCAGCCCCAGCATTTT. This gives the protein CASLNRWGNQPQHF.

CDR3 bases: TGTGCCAGCTCACCCCCAAACAGGGGAGTCGAGCAGTTCTTC. Translating gives CASSPPNRGVEQFF. V gene TRBV18 combines with J gene TRBJ2-1; 7 nucleotides agree with TRBD1. There are 14 residues in the CDR3. Germline loops: CDR1 KGHSH, CDR2 LQKENI. J lost 10 bases, V lost 3 bases, and 9 bases had no gene match.

V usage is TRBV18 and J usage is TRBJ1-2; perhaps TRBD1 as D (6 bases). The CDR3 loop spans 17 amino acids. CDR1 is KGHSH, CDR2 LQKENI, per germline. V lost 6 bases, J lost 5 bases, and 25 bases lay in between. The CDR3: CASSQTGQPVTRYGYTF. CDR3 sequence (DNA): TGTGCCAGCTCTCAGACAGGACAGCCCGTAACGCGATATGGCTACACCTTC.

J is TRBJ2-1 and V is TRBV4-1; D is perhaps TRBD1 (6 bases). The V gene's germline CDR1 is MGHRA and CDR2 YSYEKL. This CDR3 is 15 amino acids long. Trimming took 4 bases from V and 5 from J, leaving 15 bases between them. The CDR3 is CASSLREQGNNEQFF. The CDR3 DNA reads as TGCGCCAGCAGCCTTCGTGAGCAGGGGAACAATGAGCAGTTCTTC.

V and J are TRBV2 and TRBJ1-4, with TRBD1 as a possible D gene (6 bases). The CDR3 totals 15 residues. Germline-derived CDR1 and CDR2 are SNHLY and FYNNEI. V was clipped by 8 bases and J by 4 bases, with 17 bases between them. The CDR3 region is CASQGRASNNEKLFF. CDR3 coding DNA: TGTGCCAGCCAGGGGAGGGCCTCCAATAATGAAAAACTGTTTTTT.